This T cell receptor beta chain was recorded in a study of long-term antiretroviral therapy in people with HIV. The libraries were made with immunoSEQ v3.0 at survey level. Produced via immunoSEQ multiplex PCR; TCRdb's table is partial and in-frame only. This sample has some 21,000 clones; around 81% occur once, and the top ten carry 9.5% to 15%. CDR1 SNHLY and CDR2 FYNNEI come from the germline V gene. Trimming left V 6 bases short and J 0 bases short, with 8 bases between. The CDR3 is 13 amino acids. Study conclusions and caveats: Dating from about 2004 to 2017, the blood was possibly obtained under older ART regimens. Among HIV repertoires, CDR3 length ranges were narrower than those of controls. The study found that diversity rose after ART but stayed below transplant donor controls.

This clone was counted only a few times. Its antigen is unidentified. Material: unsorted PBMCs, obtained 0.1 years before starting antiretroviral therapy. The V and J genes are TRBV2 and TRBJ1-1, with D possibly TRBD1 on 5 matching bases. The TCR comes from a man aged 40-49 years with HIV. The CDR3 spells CASRGGLNTEAFF. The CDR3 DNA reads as TGTGCCAGCAGGGGGGGTTTGAACACTGAAGCTTTCTTT.